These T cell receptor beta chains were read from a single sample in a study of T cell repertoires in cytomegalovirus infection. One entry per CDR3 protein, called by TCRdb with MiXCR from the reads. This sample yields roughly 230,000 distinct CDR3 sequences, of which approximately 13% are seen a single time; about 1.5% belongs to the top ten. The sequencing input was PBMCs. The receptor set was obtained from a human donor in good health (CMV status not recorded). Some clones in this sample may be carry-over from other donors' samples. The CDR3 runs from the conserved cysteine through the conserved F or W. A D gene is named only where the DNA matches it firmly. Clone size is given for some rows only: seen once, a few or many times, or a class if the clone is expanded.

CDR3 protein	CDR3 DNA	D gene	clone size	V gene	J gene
CASSEYRVDKNIQYF	TGTGCCAGCAGTGAATACAGGGTGGACAAAAACATTCAGTACTTC	NA	NA	TRBV2	TRBJ2-4
CASSGGGAYGYTF	TGTGCCAGCAGTGGCGGGGGGGCCTATGGCTACACCTTC	NA	NA	TRBV28	TRBJ1-2
CASSLEAGDNPEAFF	TGTGCCAGCAGCTTAGAGGCTGGGGACAACCCTGAAGCTTTCTTT	NA	many	TRBV7-2	TRBJ1-1
CASSQSSRGSGEQYF	TGTGCCAGCAGCCAGAGTAGCCGCGGGAGTGGCGAGCAGTACTTC	TRBD2	few	TRBV3-1	TRBJ2-7
CSVLTGGSDEQYF	TGCAGCGTCCTGACAGGGGGTAGCGACGAGCAGTACTTC	TRBD1	NA	TRBV29-1	TRBJ2-7
CASSRGGRGRNQPQHF	TGTGCCAGCAGCCGAGGGGGCAGGGGGCGAAATCAGCCCCAGCATTTT	TRBD1	many	TRBV28	TRBJ1-5
CSAIRSVNEKLFF	TGCAGCGCCATCAGGTCGGTTAATGAAAAACTGTTTTTT	NA	few	TRBV29-1	TRBJ1-4
CASSTLSGGAYEQYF	TGTGCCAGCAGCACCCTTAGCGGGGGGGCCTACGAGCAGTACTTC	TRBD2	many	TRBV7-2	TRBJ2-7
CASSQDQYGRARDEQFF	TGCGCCAGCAGCCAAGATCAATACGGGAGGGCCAGGGATGAGCAGTTCTTC	TRBD2	many	TRBV4-1	TRBJ2-1
CASSFPGPYNEQFF	TGTGCCAGCAGCTTCCCGGGGCCCTACAATGAGCAGTTCTTC	NA	many	TRBV7-2	TRBJ2-1
CASSARGVLAGEQYF	TGTGCCAGCAGCGCCCGCGGGGTGCTAGCGGGAGAGCAGTACTTC	TRBD2	many	TRBV7-9	TRBJ2-7
CASSQQGFGANVLTF	TGCGCCAGCAGCCAGCAGGGGTTTGGGGCCAACGTCCTGACTTTC	NA	NA	TRBV4-3	TRBJ2-6
CASSSTPARGRDEQYF	TGTGCCAGTAGTTCTACCCCGGCCAGGGGGCGCGACGAGCAGTACTTC	TRBD1	many	TRBV19	TRBJ2-7
CASSPAGVETDTQYF	TGTGCCAGCAGCCCTGCGGGAGTCGAGACAGATACGCAGTATTTT	TRBD2	NA	TRBV14	TRBJ2-3
CASSSKLAGEITDTQYF	TGTGCCAGCAGCTCTAAACTAGCGGGAGAGATCACAGATACGCAGTATTTT	TRBD2	many	TRBV7-6	TRBJ2-3
CSGAGSLQETQYF	TGCAGCGGGGCGGGAAGCCTCCAAGAGACCCAGTACTTC	NA	few	TRBV29-1	TRBJ2-5